Here is one T cell receptor (beta chain) with its context. Its antigen is currently not known. No much larger clonotype is one base removed from it; base qualities were not supplied. The sample belongs to a study of OX40 agonist ivuxolimab in advanced cancers. Looking at the study overall: Ivuxolimab, which targeted the costimulatory receptor OX40 (CD134), was an agonistic, fully human IgG2 monoclonal antibody. Intravenous ivuxolimab was administered to patients every 2 weeks at six dose levels: 0.01, 0.1, 0.3, 1.5, 3 and 10 mg/kg. Among the 50 to 55 dose-escalation patients, about 19 had hepatocellular carcinoma, roughly 15 melanoma, 9 renal cell carcinoma and 9 head and neck cancer. A male proportion of roughly 80% and a mean age of approximately 58 years, ranging from about 20 to 79, were recorded for the dose-escalation cohort. Prior anti-PD-1, anti-PD-L1 or anti-CTLA-4 therapy was permitted, and approximately 40% of dose-escalation patients had received checkpoint inhibitors. Partial responses occurred in three dose-escalation patients: two with cutaneous melanoma and one with hepatocellular carcinoma. The point of sequencing TCRbeta in the periphery was to test whether ivuxolimab changed TCR sequence diversity and drove clonal T-cell expansion. The paper describes the monotherapy dose-escalation part (N = 52 patients) of the phase I trial of ivuxolimab.

Trimming removed 3 bases from V and 4 bases from J; the gene matches leave 0 bases unexplained. Reading from cysteine to phenylalanine, the CDR3 counts 13 amino acids. Only the CDR3 DNA is retained, 39 bases long and in frame from the first base. CDR1 is given as SEHNR and CDR2 as FQNEAQ, both from the germline V gene (reference sequence). To sequence the TCRbeta CDR3 region, genomic DNA was isolated from the sorted cells. TCRbeta CDR3 regions were sequenced using the immunoSEQ Assay. TCRdb re-hosts the immuneACCESS table, in-frame sequences only. Its copies lack some clones; in the studies checked, an unresolved V gene accounts for under half of them, and the cause for the rest is not known. Counted in this sample were 60,000 to 90,000 clones; around 80% of them appeared once. 0.76% of the sample belongs to the ten largest clones. Patients with a history of autoimmune disease or receiving systemic immunosuppression were excluded from the trial. Peripheral blood for TCR sequencing was drawn from every dose cohort at baseline, at cycle 4 day 1 and at cycle 7 day 1. Samples were obtained from an open-label, multicenter, first-in-human phase I dose-escalation trial of ivuxolimab. The trial enrolled adults with locally advanced or metastatic head and neck squamous cell, hepatocellular, melanoma or renal cell carcinoma. Before TCR sequencing, CD4+ and CD8+ T cells were separately sorted from peripheral blood.

General study outcomes and caveats: Which antigens the clonally expanded peripheral T cells were specific for was not determined. In the 0.1-3.0 mg/kg groups, partial responders were among the patients with the lowest normalized peripheral clonal expansion, particularly in CD8+ T cells. Low levels of normalized T-cell clonal expansion were also shown by some nonresponding patients. On average, CD8+ T cells showed more expanded clones than CD4+ T cells after ivuxolimab. At doses of 0.1 to 3.0 mg/kg, clonal expansion of both CD4+ and CD8+ T cells in blood was seen between baseline and week 6.

The sequencing here drew on CD4+ or CD8+ T cells sorted from blood, taken in a trial of the OX40 agonist ivuxolimab. The chain employs TRBV7-9 and TRBJ1-1; 9 junctional bases match TRBD1. This TCR derives from an adult with an advanced solid tumor such as melanoma, head and neck, liver or kidney cancer. The CDR3 amino acid sequence is: CASSLTGGTEAFF. In nucleotide form, the sequence is TGTGCCAGCAGCTTGACAGGGGGCACTGAAGCTTTCTTT.